These T cell receptor beta chains were read from a single sample in a study of cytomegalovirus exposure and HLA in healthy donors. Measured with immunoSEQ multiplex PCR; TCRdb has only the in-frame clones, and not every one. The table includes more than 85,000 clones, about 15% detected once. Sequences were obtained from PBMCs. These TCRs come from a female donor in good health and CMV-seronegative. CDR3s include the opening cysteine and the closing phenylalanine or tryptophan. A D gene is named only where the DNA matches it firmly. Expanded clones get a size class; other rows say once, few or many, or leave the size out.

TRBJ2-3	TRBV4-2	TRBD2	NA	CASSEGLSTDTQYF	TGTGCCAGCAGCGAGGGACTAAGTACAGATACGCAGTATTTT
TRBJ1-1	TRBV18	NA	few	CASSFDRRNTEAFF	TGTGCCAGCTCCTTCGACAGGCGGAACACTGAAGCTTTCTTT
TRBJ1-1	TRBV6-1	TRBD1	NA	CASRENRGRTEAFF	TGTGCCAGCAGGGAAAACAGGGGGCGGACTGAAGCTTTCTTT
TRBJ2-2	TRBV10-3	TRBD2	NA	CAISEPKGTSGSNTGELFF	TGTGCCATCAGTGAGCCGAAAGGGACTAGCGGGAGCAACACCGGGGAGCTGTTTTTT
TRBJ1-1	TRBV30	NA	NA	CAWTTLAGGRRLMTAFF	TGTGCCTGGACCACCCTCGCGGGGGGAAGAAGGCTAATGACAGCTTTCTTT
TRBJ2-7	TRBV6-1	TRBD1	NA	CASSGGQDLKEQYF	TGTGCCAGCAGTGGGGGACAGGACTTAAAAGAGCAGTACTTC
TRBJ2-7	TRBV2	TRBD1	NA	CASTPTGATYEQYF	TGTGCCAGCACCCCTACAGGGGCAACCTACGAGCAGTACTTC
TRBJ2-5	TRBV30	NA	NA	CAWRSGIAETQYF	TGTGCCTGGAGATCAGGGATCGCCGAGACCCAGTACTTC
TRBJ2-5	TRBV2	TRBD2	NA	CASSPPLAGKFKTQYF	TGTGCCAGCAGTCCGCCACTAGCGGGGAAATTCAAGACCCAGTACTTC
TRBJ2-6	TRBV15	TRBD1	NA	CATSRTGGSGANVLTF	TGTGCCACCAGCAGGACAGGGGGCTCTGGGGCCAACGTCCTGACTTTC
TRBJ1-5	TRBV7-9	NA	NA	CASSFGENQPQHF	TGTGCCAGCAGCTTCGGGGAGAATCAGCCCCAGCATTTT
TRBJ2-5	TRBV29-1	TRBD1	few	CSGRSTGGETQYF	TGCAGCGGGAGGTCAACAGGGGGGGAGACCCAGTACTTC
TRBJ1-6	TRBV30	NA	NA	CAWSAGILNSPLHF	TGTGCCTGGAGTGCCGGGATTTTGAATTCACCCCTCCACTTT
TRBJ2-5	TRBV5-8	TRBD2	NA	CASSRGGPETQYF	TGTGCCAGCAGCCGCGGGGGGCCGGAGACCCAGTACTTC
TRBJ2-7	TRBV4-1	NA	NA	CASSPGGSGYYEQYF	TGCGCCAGCAGCCCCGGCGGCAGCGGATACTACGAGCAGTACTTC
TRBJ2-3	TRBV5-4	NA	NA	CASRKLAVSTDTQYF	TGTGCCAGCAGGAAACTAGCTGTTAGCACAGATACGCAGTATTTT
TRBJ1-2	TRBV27	TRBD1	NA	CASSSNRGLNGYTF	TGTGCCAGCAGTTCAAACAGGGGATTGAATGGCTACACCTTC
TRBJ2-1	TRBV7-8	NA	few	CASSLRSRGSYNEQFF	TGTGCCAGCAGCTTAAGGTCTAGGGGGTCCTACAATGAGCAGTTCTTC
TRBJ1-1	TRBV29-1	NA	few	CSVVVAGIAFF	TGCAGCGTAGTCGTGGCCGGGATAGCTTTCTTT
TRBJ2-1	TRBV7-8	TRBD2	NA	CATAWAGGRVFYEQFF	TGTGCCACCGCGTGGGCGGGGGGGCGGGTATTCTATGAGCAGTTCTTC
TRBJ2-2	TRBV9	TRBD2	NA	CASSRGLAGELGLGGELFF	TGTGCCAGCAGCCGCGGACTAGCGGGAGAATTGGGCCTTGGCGGGGAGCTGTTTTTT
TRBJ2-7	TRBV7-8	NA	NA	CASSWRKGEQYF	TGTGCCAGCAGCTGGAGAAAGGGGGAGCAGTACTTC
TRBJ2-7	TRBV28	TRBD1	NA	CASSHGQEALYEQYF	TGTGCCAGCAGTCATGGACAGGAAGCCCTCTACGAGCAGTACTTC
TRBJ1-2	TRBV4-3	NA	NA	CASSQDVGEGYTF	TGCGCCAGCAGCCAAGATGTCGGTGAAGGCTACACCTTC
TRBJ2-1	TRBV6-6	TRBD2	few	CASRTGTSGYNEQFF	TGTGCCAGCAGAACCGGGACTAGCGGGTACAATGAGCAGTTCTTC
TRBJ2-2	TRBV5-1	NA	NA	CASSLPGGAMNTGELFF	TGCGCCAGCAGCCTCCCAGGAGGGGCCATGAACACCGGGGAGCTGTTTTTT
TRBJ1-1	TRBV4-3	NA	NA	CASSQDDGGLTEAFF	TGCGCCAGCAGCCAAGATGACGGGGGTCTTACTGAAGCTTTCTTT